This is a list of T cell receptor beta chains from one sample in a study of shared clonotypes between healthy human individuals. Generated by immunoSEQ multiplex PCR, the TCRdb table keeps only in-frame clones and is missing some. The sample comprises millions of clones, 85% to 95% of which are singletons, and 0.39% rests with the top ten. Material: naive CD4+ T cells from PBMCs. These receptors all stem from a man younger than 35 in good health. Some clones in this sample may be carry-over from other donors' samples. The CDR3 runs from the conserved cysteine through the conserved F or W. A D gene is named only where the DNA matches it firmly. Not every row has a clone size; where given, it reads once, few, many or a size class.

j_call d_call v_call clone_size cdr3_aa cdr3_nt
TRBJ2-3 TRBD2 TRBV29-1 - CSVLAAHTDTQYF TGCAGCGTACTAGCGGCCCACACAGATACGCAGTATTTT
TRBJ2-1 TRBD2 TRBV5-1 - CASSLTLAGGIEQFF TGCGCCAGCAGCTTAACGCTAGCGGGAGGGATTGAGCAGTTCTTC
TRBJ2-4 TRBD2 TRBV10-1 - CASSGGLAGETKNIQYF TGCGCCAGCAGTGGCGGACTAGCGGGAGAGACCAAAAACATTCAGTACTTC
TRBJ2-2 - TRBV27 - CASSFIYANTGELFF TGTGCCAGCAGTTTTATTTACGCGAACACCGGGGAGCTGTTTTTT
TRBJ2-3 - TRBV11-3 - CASSRDYTDTQYF TGTGCCAGCAGTCGAGACTACACAGATACGCAGTATTTT
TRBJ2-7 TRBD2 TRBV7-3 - CASSLGLAGERSYEQYF TGTGCCAGCAGCTTAGGTCTAGCGGGAGAGAGGTCCTACGAGCAGTACTTC
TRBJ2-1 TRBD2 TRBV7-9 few CASSSRLAGGGEQFF TGTGCCAGCAGCTCCCGACTAGCGGGAGGAGGTGAGCAGTTCTTC
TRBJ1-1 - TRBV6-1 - CAGGRGTEAFF TGTGCCGGGGGCAGGGGTACTGAAGCTTTCTTT
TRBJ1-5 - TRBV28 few CASSLRAGQPQHF TGTGCCAGCAGTTTAAGGGCCGGTCAGCCCCAGCATTTT
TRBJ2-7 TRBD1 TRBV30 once CAWTMDRAYEQYF TGTGCCTGGACGATGGACAGGGCCTACGAGCAGTACTTC
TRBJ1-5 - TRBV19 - CASSTISRGGNQPQHF TGTGCCAGTAGTACCATATCCAGGGGAGGCAATCAGCCCCAGCATTTT